This is a list of T cell receptor beta chains from one sample in a study of blood T cells in healthy people across ages. TCRdb re-analysed the 5' RACE reads in MiXCR, keeping a single row per CDR3 protein. This table holds about a million distinct CDR3 sequences, roughly two fifths found once. The specimen sequenced was blood. The receptors stem from a man aged 18 to 35 in good health. Each CDR3 is given with its conserved first and last residue. Expanded clones get a size class; other rows say once, few or many, or leave the size out.

cdr3_aa	v_call	j_call	clone_size
CASSKNLEAEQFF	TRBV14	TRBJ2-1	NA
CASSIGRGLGDTQYF	TRBV4-3	TRBJ2-3	few
CSVDLGQGWNTQYF	TRBV29-1	TRBJ2-3	few
CASRAIGSNYGYTF	TRBV5-1	TRBJ1-2	NA
CASSLTLENTDTQYF	TRBV13	TRBJ2-3	NA
CASSPPSGGDKYNEQYF	TRBV28	NA	many
CASSGGTGSYSPLHF	TRBV5-1	TRBJ1-6	NA
CASSGRGTGVTEAFF	TRBV7-2	TRBJ1-1	few
CASSPSTAGFRGYTF	TRBV12-3/TRBV12-4	TRBJ1-2	NA
CASNDQGTTNYGYTF	TRBV6-1	TRBJ1-2	NA
CASIQLAPTLTDTQYF	TRBV28	TRBJ2-3	NA
CASGLGAGGGYNEQFF	TRBV12-5	TRBJ2-1	few
CASSLDLGFADTQYF	TRBV11-2	TRBJ2-3	few
CASSQDFSSYYGYTF	TRBV3-1	TRBJ1-2	NA
CASSFYQTGRNTEAFF	TRBV7-2	TRBJ1-1	few
CASSLVLYRGEQYF	TRBV12-3/TRBV12-4	TRBJ2-7	few
CASSLEPNNYGYTF	TRBV5-1	TRBJ1-2	NA
CASSLVVSGTLNTEAFF	TRBV11-1	TRBJ1-1	NA
CASSQDAGAGYGYTF	TRBV4-2	TRBJ1-2	NA
CSAYTNTQYF	TRBV29-1	TRBJ2-3	many
CASSPRDRGREKLFF	TRBV6-5	TRBJ1-4	few
CASSEGQVDQPQHF	TRBV25-1	TRBJ1-5	few
CASTISETGSNQPQHF	TRBV7-8	TRBJ1-5	NA
CASRWGQGGIYGYTF	TRBV12-3/TRBV12-4	TRBJ1-2	many
CASSEQGFYGYTF	TRBV25-1	TRBJ1-2	NA
CASSLELGTRELFF	TRBV12-3/TRBV12-4	TRBJ2-2	NA
CASSLTSSGGWNEQFF	TRBV28	TRBJ2-1	NA
CASSLQGWNEQFF	TRBV6-2/TRBV6-3	TRBJ2-1	many
CASSLGQSELGYGYTF	TRBV28	TRBJ1-2	few
CASSLLAGDNNEQFF	TRBV5-1	TRBJ2-1	few
CSAFLDPTFENGYTF	TRBV20-1	TRBJ1-2	NA
CASSLAPGQDYGYTF	TRBV5-1	TRBJ1-2	NA
CASSWQGSRPLHF	TRBV27	TRBJ1-6	few
CASSLGQAPSDEQFF	TRBV11-1	TRBJ2-1	few
CASSLPSGGADEQFF	TRBV9	TRBJ2-1	few
CASTQTDLAKNIQYF	TRBV7-9	TRBJ2-4	NA
CARSLGQELTDTQYF	TRBV7-9	TRBJ2-3	NA
CASSLRLAGNYEQYF	TRBV14	NA	NA
CASGDRGGYTF	TRBV12-3/TRBV12-4	TRBJ1-2	NA
CASSVGLAGGLSHNEQFF	TRBV9	TRBJ2-1	NA
CASSQDVERSYEQYF	TRBV3-1	TRBJ2-7	few
CASSRDRKNIQYF	TRBV13	TRBJ2-4	many